This T cell receptor beta chain was identified in a study of PD-1 blockade in classical Hodgkin lymphoma. General study results and limits: CD4+ but not CD8+ TCR diversity rose significantly by C4D1. Baseline diversity resembling that of newly diagnosed patients was seen in complete responders.

TCRdb's table, derived via immunoSEQ multiplex PCR, lists solely in-frame clones and lacks some. The table has several thousand clones, approximately 86% seen once; the top ten hold approximately 42%. The CDR3 extends over 15 amino acids. Trimming removed 7 bases from V and 4 bases from J, with 19 bases in between. Germline CDR1 MNHNS, CDR2 SASEGT. Time point described: cycle 4 day 1 (C4D1), after less than 7 weeks of nivolumab. Every single patient, without exception, relapsed after autologous stem cell transplantation, and brentuximab vedotin exposure varied. This clone showed up just a few times. What it binds is unknown.

Material: peripheral blood mononuclear cells (PBMCs), obtained before the fourth cycle of nivolumab. The V and J genes are TRBV6-1 and TRBJ1-1; a weak D match, TRBD1 (6 bases). This clonotype was obtained from a human donor with classical Hodgkin lymphoma. The DNA for the CDR3 is TGTGCCAGCACTGCCAATGGGGGGGCGGGCACTGAAGCTTTCTTT. Translation: CASTANGGAGTEAFF.